This T cell receptor (beta chain) came from a study of shared clonotypes between healthy human individuals. Notes on the study in general: When naive CD4 clonotypes were compared across a handful of donors, 5% to 5.5% were shared.

Turning to this clone: The antigen is unknown.

Repertoires were generated with immunoSEQ multiplex PCR, while TCRdb's copy carries only in-frame clones and drops some. The table records some 1,100,000 clones, around three quarters of them present only once. Input material: memory CD4+ T cells from PBMCs. The subset is: CD45RA-negative fraction. The clonotype was recovered from a young man in good health. Some clones in this sample may be carry-over from other donors' samples.

CDR3 DNA sequence: TGTGCCAGCAGCCCGACAGGGGACGAGCAGTACTTC. Its translation is CASSPTGDEQYF. This chain joins TRBV7-2 and TRBJ2-7; TRBD1 matches at 8 bases. The CDR3 consists of 12 residues. CDR1 and CDR2 (germline): SGHTA, FQGNSA. V shed 5 bases and J 5 bases; nucleotides not matched to a gene: 2.